A selection of T cell receptor beta chains follows, all from one sample in a study of metastatic and nonmetastatic thyroid tumors. TCRdb reanalyzed the PCR reads via MiXCR. The data show roughly 20,000 clones, 34% seen once. Sequencing was performed on tumor tissue. The receptor set was obtained from a female donor with papillary thyroid cancer or a benign thyroid nodule (not recorded which). Some clones in this sample may be carry-over from other donors' samples. The CDR3 runs from the conserved cysteine through the conserved F or W. D genes are given only for firm matches. Not every row has a clone size; where given, it reads once, few, many or a size class.

CASSTNRGLNEKLFF,TGTGCCAGCAGCACCAACAGGGGCTTAAATGAAAAACTGTTTTTT,medium-sized,15,TRBV5-4,TRBD1,TRBJ1-4
CASSGTSGSPNEQFF,TGTGCCAGCAGTGGGACTAGCGGGAGTCCAAATGAGCAGTTCTTC,NA,15,TRBV6-1,TRBD2,TRBJ2-1
CASKGTADNYGYTF,TGCGCCAGCAAAGGGACCGCGGATAACTATGGCTACACCTTC,medium-sized,14,TRBV5-1,NA,TRBJ1-2
CASGNFGGTEAFF,TGTGCCAGCGGTAACTTCGGGGGGACTGAAGCTTTCTTT,medium-sized,13,TRBV18,NA,TRBJ1-1
CASSVARTGGINYGYTF,TGTGCCAGCAGCGTAGCCAGGACAGGGGGGATTAACTATGGCTACACCTTC,NA,17,TRBV9,TRBD1,TRBJ1-2
CASASGRWDTQYF,TGTGCCAGCGCTAGCGGGAGGTGGGATACGCAGTATTTT,many,13,TRBV2,TRBD2,TRBJ2-3
CASSQDPSGYNEQFF,TGCGCCAGCAGCCAAGACCCTAGCGGGTACAATGAGCAGTTCTTC,large,15,TRBV4-1,TRBD2,TRBJ2-1
CAWAERGHQPQHF,TGTGCCTGGGCGGAAAGGGGACATCAGCCCCAGCATTTT,NA,13,TRBV30,NA,TRBJ1-5
CATSDTLPPYEQYF,TGTGCCACCAGTGATACACTTCCGCCCTACGAGCAGTACTTC,few,14,TRBV24-1,NA,TRBJ2-7
CSVAQMRLEVSDTQYF,TGCAGCGTTGCTCAAATGAGACTTGAGGTATCCGATACGCAGTATTTT,few,16,TRBV29-1,NA,TRBJ2-3
CASSPRTGGEVEKLFF,TGTGCCAGCAGCCCAAGGACAGGGGGCGAAGTTGAAAAACTGTTTTTT,many,16,TRBV5-6,TRBD1,TRBJ1-4
CSAREARRRYF,TGCAGTGCTAGAGAGGCACGCCGAAGGTACTTC,NA,11,TRBV20-1,NA,TRBJ2-5
CASREGTSGGAGETQYF,TGCGCCAGCCGCGAGGGGACTAGCGGGGGGGCCGGTGAGACCCAGTACTTC,NA,17,TRBV5-1,TRBD2,TRBJ2-5
CSATPGQGRSPLHF,TGCAGTGCTACGCCGGGACAGGGGAGATCACCCCTCCACTTT,NA,14,TRBV20-1,TRBD1,TRBJ1-6
CASSLVGGPGETQYF,TGTGCCAGCAGCTTAGTAGGGGGACCTGGGGAGACCCAGTACTTC,NA,15,TRBV7-7,NA,TRBJ2-5
CASTRRDTEAFF,TGTGCCAGCACCCGACGGGACACTGAAGCTTTCTTT,NA,12,TRBV6-1,NA,TRBJ1-1
CASSTQGGNQPQHF,TGTGCCAGCAGTACACAGGGGGGCAATCAGCCCCAGCATTTT,few,14,TRBV6-4,TRBD1,TRBJ1-5
CASSYVPSGTYEQYF,TGTGCCAGCAGTTACGTCCCTAGCGGGACCTACGAGCAGTACTTC,NA,15,TRBV6-2/TRBV6-3,TRBD2,TRBJ2-7
CASSGFGDRILEQYF,TGCGCCAGCAGTGGCTTTGGGGACAGGATTCTCGAGCAGTACTTC,NA,15,TRBV5-1,TRBD1,TRBJ2-7
CAGPGTSGTNEQFF,TGTGCCGGCCCCGGGACTAGCGGGACCAATGAGCAGTTCTTC,NA,14,TRBV19,TRBD2,TRBJ2-1
CSARDRTGQETQYF,TGCAGTGCTAGAGATCGAACAGGCCAAGAGACCCAGTACTTC,NA,14,TRBV20-1,NA,TRBJ2-5
CSARRGAFHTDTQYF,TGCAGTGCGAGGCGGGGGGCCTTCCACACAGATACGCAGTATTTT,NA,15,TRBV20-1,TRBD2,TRBJ2-3
CASRYGGSSYEQYF,TGTGCCAGCAGATATGGCGGGAGCTCCTACGAGCAGTACTTC,NA,14,TRBV2,TRBD2,TRBJ2-7
CAWSVFTGRGYNSRLLF,TGTGCCTGGAGTGTATTTACAGGGAGAGGCTATAATTCACGCCTCCTCTTT,NA,17,TRBV30,NA,TRBJ1-6
CASGLRQGSAEAFF,TGCGCCAGCGGACTTAGACAGGGATCGGCTGAAGCTTTCTTT,medium-sized,14,TRBV5-1,TRBD1,TRBJ1-1
CASSFQGMRRYNEQFF,TGTGCCAGCAGTTTCCAGGGTATGAGGCGATACAATGAGCAGTTCTTC,medium-sized,16,TRBV28,NA,TRBJ2-1
CAISEPGQGSYEQYF,TGTGCCATCAGTGAGCCGGGTCAGGGCTCCTACGAGCAGTACTTC,few,15,TRBV10-3,NA,TRBJ2-7
CASSLDRNTEAFF,TGTGCTAGCAGCTTAGATCGAAACACTGAAGCTTTCTTT,many,13,TRBV7-7,NA,TRBJ1-1
CSARDINRHGNQPQHF,TGCAGTGCTAGAGATATCAACAGGCATGGGAATCAGCCCCAGCATTTT,NA,16,TRBV20-1,NA,TRBJ1-5
CASSPAGYEQYF,TGTGCCAGCAGCCCTGCTGGGTACGAGCAGTACTTC,NA,12,TRBV7-2,NA,TRBJ2-7
CASDPIGAGISNEQFF,TGCGCCAGCGACCCGATCGGGGCGGGAATTTCCAATGAGCAGTTCTTC,medium-sized,16,TRBV5-1,NA,TRBJ2-1
CASSATGGGRYNSPLHF,TGTGCCAGCAGCGCGACAGGGGGCGGACGTTATAATTCACCCCTCCACTTT,once,17,TRBV9,TRBD1,TRBJ1-6
CASRLSGGFDEQYF,TGTGCCAGCAGACTCTCTGGAGGGTTTGACGAGCAGTACTTC,NA,14,TRBV6-1,NA,TRBJ2-7
CASSFSAGANEKLFF,TGTGCCAGCAGTTTCTCAGCGGGGGCTAATGAAAAACTGTTTTTT,many,15,TRBV27,NA,TRBJ1-4
CASSTYPGAWETQYF,TGTGCCAGCAGCACTTACCCGGGGGCTTGGGAGACCCAGTACTTC,few,15,TRBV7-3,NA,TRBJ2-5
CSARSGGREKLFF,TGCAGTGCTAGGTCGGGGGGCCGGGAAAAACTGTTTTTT,NA,13,TRBV20-1,NA,TRBJ1-4
CAWKRLAGDEQFF,TGTGCCTGGAAGAGACTAGCGGGCGATGAGCAGTTCTTC,NA,13,TRBV30,TRBD2,TRBJ2-1
CASSPRRLNTEAFF,TGTGCCAGCAGCCCACGGAGGTTGAACACTGAAGCTTTCTTT,NA,14,TRBV11-2,NA,TRBJ1-1
CASSPRTGGVEKLFF,TGTGCCAGCAGCCCAAGGACAGGGGGCGTTGAAAAACTGTTTTTT,few,15,TRBV9,TRBD1,TRBJ1-4
CASSPQGARGEKLFF,TGTGCCAGTAGTCCTCAGGGGGCACGTGGGGAAAAACTGTTTTTT,many,15,TRBV19,TRBD1,TRBJ1-4
CASSTLADTQYF,TGTGCCAGTAGTACCCTAGCAGATACGCAGTATTTT,NA,12,TRBV19,NA,TRBJ2-3
CASSTTTGTGNTIYF,TGTGCCAGTAGTACTACGACAGGGACTGGAAACACCATATATTTT,few,15,TRBV19,TRBD1,TRBJ1-3
CASSFSMWIGGYTF,TGTGCCAGCAGTTTTAGTATGTGGATTGGGGGCTACACCTTC,few,14,TRBV28,NA,TRBJ1-2
CASSSPTSGVWNEQFF,TGTGCCAGCAGTTCCCCCACTAGCGGGGTGTGGAATGAGCAGTTCTTC,large,16,TRBV6-2/TRBV6-3,TRBD2,TRBJ2-1
CANSISEETQYF,TGTGCCAATAGTATTAGCGAAGAGACCCAGTACTTC,few,12,TRBV2,NA,TRBJ2-5
CASSVDVAGGSYEQYF,TGTGCCAGCAGCGTAGATGTAGCGGGGGGTTCCTACGAGCAGTACTTC,NA,16,TRBV9,TRBD2,TRBJ2-7